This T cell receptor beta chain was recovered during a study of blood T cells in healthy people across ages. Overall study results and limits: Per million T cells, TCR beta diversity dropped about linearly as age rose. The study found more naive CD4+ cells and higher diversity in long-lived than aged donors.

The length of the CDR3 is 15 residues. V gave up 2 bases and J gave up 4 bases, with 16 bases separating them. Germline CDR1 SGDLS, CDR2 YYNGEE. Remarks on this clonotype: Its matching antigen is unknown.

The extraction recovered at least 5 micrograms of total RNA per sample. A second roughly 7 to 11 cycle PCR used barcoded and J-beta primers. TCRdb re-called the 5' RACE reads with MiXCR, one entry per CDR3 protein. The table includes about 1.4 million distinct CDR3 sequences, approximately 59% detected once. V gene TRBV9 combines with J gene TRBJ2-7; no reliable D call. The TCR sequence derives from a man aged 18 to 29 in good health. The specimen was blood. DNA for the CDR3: TGTGCCAGCAGCGTGGCGGACGGGCCTTTGTACGAGCAGTACTTC. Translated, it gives CASSVADGPLYEQYF.